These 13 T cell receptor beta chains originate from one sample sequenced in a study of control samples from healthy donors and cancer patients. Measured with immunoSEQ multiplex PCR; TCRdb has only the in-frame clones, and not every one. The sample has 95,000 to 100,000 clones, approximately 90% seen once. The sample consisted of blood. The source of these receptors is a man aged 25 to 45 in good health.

DNA for the CDR3: TGTGCCAGCAGACCGGGACAGGGCAGCTCTGGAAACACCATATATTTT. Amino acids: CASRPGQGSSGNTIYF. The rearrangement joins TRBV6-6 to TRBJ1-3; 9 nucleotides agree with TRBD1. V shed 6 bases, J shed 0 bases, and the junction held 6 bases outside the gene matches. CDR1 and CDR2 from the germline V gene are MNHNY and SVGAGI (reference sequence). This CDR3 has 16 residues.

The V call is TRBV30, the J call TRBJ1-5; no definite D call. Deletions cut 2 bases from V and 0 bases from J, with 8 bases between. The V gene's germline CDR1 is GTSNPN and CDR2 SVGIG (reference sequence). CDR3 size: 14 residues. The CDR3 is CAWSRVYSNQPQHF. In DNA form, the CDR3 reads TGTGCCTGGAGTCGGGTCTATAGCAATCAGCCCCAGCATTTT.

In DNA, the CDR3 is TGTGCCAGCAGTCCGACAGGGGAGGCCTACAATGAGCAGTTCTTC. Amino acids: CASSPTGEAYNEQFF. The V and J genes are TRBV6-5 and TRBJ2-1, with 8 bases matching TRBD1. Trimming took 5 bases from V and 2 from J; bases not matched to a gene: 5. The CDR3 contains 15 residues. Germline V CDR1 and CDR2: MNHEY, SVGAGI.

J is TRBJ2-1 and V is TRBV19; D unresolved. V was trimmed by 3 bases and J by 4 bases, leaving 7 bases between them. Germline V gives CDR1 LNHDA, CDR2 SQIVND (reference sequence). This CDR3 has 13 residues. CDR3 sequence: CASSISFYNEQFF. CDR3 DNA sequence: TGTGCCAGTAGTATCTCTTTTTACAATGAGCAGTTCTTC.

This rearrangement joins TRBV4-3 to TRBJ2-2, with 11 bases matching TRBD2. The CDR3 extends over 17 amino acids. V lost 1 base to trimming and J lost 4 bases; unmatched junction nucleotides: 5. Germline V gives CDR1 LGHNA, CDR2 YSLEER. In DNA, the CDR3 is TGCGCCAGCAGCCAAGCAATAGCGGGAGGGGGCACCGGGGAGCTGTTTTTT. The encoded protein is CASSQAIAGGGTGELFF.

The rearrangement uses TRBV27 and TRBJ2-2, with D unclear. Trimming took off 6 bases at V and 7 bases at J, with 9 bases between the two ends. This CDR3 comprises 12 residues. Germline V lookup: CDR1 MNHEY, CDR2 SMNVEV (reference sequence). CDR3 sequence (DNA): TGTGCCAGCAGGGAGTTCAGCGGGGAGCTGTTTTTT. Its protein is CASREFSGELFF.

The CDR3 is CASSRLAGGGEQFF. Written as DNA, the CDR3 is TGTGCCAGCAGCCGACTAGCGGGAGGTGGAGAGCAGTTCTTC. The J gene is TRBJ2-1, the V gene TRBV7-7; the match to TRBD2 covers 13 bases. Germline V gene sequence: CDR1 SSHAT, CDR2 FNYEAQ (reference sequence). The V gene end was trimmed by 5 bases and the J gene end by 10 bases; junction bases not matched to a gene: 5. The CDR3 loop spans 14 amino acids.

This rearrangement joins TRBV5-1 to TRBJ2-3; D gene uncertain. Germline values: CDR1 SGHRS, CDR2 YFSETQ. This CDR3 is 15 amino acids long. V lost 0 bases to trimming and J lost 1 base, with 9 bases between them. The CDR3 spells CASSLVVLGTDTQYF. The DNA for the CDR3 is TGCGCCAGCAGCTTGGTAGTTTTGGGCACAGATACGCAGTATTTT.

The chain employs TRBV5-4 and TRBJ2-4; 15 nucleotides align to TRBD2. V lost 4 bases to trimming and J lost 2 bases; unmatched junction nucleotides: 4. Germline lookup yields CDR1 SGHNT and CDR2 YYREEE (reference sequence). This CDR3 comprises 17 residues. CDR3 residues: CASSPGLAGGTKNIQYF. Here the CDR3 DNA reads TGTGCCAGCAGCCCGGGACTAGCGGGAGGTACCAAAAACATTCAGTACTTC.

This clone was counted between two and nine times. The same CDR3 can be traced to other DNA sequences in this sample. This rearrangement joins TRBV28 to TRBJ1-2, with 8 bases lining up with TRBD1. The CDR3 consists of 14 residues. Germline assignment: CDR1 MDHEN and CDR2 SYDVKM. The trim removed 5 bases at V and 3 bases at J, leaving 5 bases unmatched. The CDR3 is CASSPTGEDYGYTF. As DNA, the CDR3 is TGTGCCAGCAGTCCGACAGGGGAGGACTATGGCTACACCTTC.

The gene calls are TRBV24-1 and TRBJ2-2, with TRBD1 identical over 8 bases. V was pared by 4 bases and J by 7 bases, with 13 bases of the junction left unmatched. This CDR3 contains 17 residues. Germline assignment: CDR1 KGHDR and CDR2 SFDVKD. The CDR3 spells CATSDPRRQGISGELFF. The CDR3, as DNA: TGTGCCACCAGTGACCCGAGGCGACAGGGGATAAGCGGGGAGCTGTTTTTT.

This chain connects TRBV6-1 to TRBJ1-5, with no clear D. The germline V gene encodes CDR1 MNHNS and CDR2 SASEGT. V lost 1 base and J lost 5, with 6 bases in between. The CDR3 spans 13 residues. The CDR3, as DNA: TGTGCCAGCAGTGAAGGGGATTATCAGCCCCAGCATTTT. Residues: CASSEGDYQPQHF.

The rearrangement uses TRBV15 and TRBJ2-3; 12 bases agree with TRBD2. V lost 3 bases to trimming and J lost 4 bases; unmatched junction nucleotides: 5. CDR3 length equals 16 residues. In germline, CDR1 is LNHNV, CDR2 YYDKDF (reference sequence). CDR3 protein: CATSRRTSGEADTQYF. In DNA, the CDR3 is TGTGCCACCAGCAGGCGGACTAGCGGGGAGGCAGATACGCAGTATTTT.